This entry describes one T cell receptor beta chain. This clonotype was observed at least ten times. The target of this receptor is not known. No much larger clone exists at a distance of one base, and base qualities are not known. The hyperthyroidism patients were between 18 and 65 years old and newly diagnosed, with a disease duration of less than 2 months. Any patient with an uncontrolled infection, another autoimmune disease, pregnancy or lactation was excluded. Clinical symptoms, serum thyroxine and TRAb, thyroid ultrasound, and orbital computed tomography formed the basis for the diagnoses. For progressor patients, blood was drawn at the first diagnosis of hyperthyroidism, before any ophthalmopathy symptoms had appeared. Ficoll-Paque density gradient centrifugation was used to isolate PBMCs from around 10 ml of fresh peripheral blood. Progressor patients were first diagnosed with Graves' hyperthyroidism and then developed ophthalmopathy during follow-up. Trizol reagent was used to extract total RNA, and RNA quality was then checked on an Agilent 2100 Bioanalyzer.

The CDR3 contains 13 residues, cysteine and phenylalanine counted. Only the CDR3 DNA is retained, 39 bases long and in frame from the first base. V is cut by 2 bases and J by 4 bases, and the space between the germline ends is 9 bases. CDR1 and CDR2 were assigned from the germline V gene as KGHSH and LQKENI. This entry is derived from a study of T cells in Graves' hyperthyroidism and ophthalmopathy (dated by TCRdb to the late 2010s). Describing the broader study: Peripheral blood samples were taken at initial diagnosis, before any treatment was given. An independent validation cohort of around 20 hyperthyroidism patients and approximately 16 patients who later progressed to ophthalmopathy tested prospective prediction of ophthalmopathy. For training and testing, the 95 to 100 patients in the discovery cohort were randomly divided in a 7:3 ratio. After blood sampling, hyperthyroidism patients were treated with methimazole at a starting dose of 30 mg daily, and ophthalmopathy patients were treated with high-dose intravenous methylprednisolone. The paper describes TCR Vbeta CDR3 sequencing of more than 120 peripheral blood samples, made up of 43 ophthalmopathy patients, approximately 73 hyperthyroidism patients and 17 progressor patients. To identify distinguishing TCR V-J signatures, a discovery cohort of 90 to 100 patients was used, comprising 43 with Graves' ophthalmopathy and some 60 with stable Graves' hyperthyroidism. In over five Graves' hyperthyroidism patients, the study also compared T-cell repertoires from thyroid tissue with T-cell repertoires from blood.

The study at large found these results: During validation, the model predicted progression to ophthalmopathy a median of approximately 6.5 months ahead of onset, with approximately 71% sensitivity and around 72% specificity. No statistical method was used to fix the sample size in advance, and group allocation was not hidden from the investigators. Blood samples also contained most of the expanded thyroid clonotypes (frequency above 0.001), which suggests that blood repertoires may reflect thyroid immune responses. A 13 V-J signature model separated ophthalmopathy from stable hyperthyroidism, with 87.88% sensitivity and 81% to 83% specificity in cross-validation and 80%/75% in testing.

The TCR beta CDR3 regions were amplified from RNA transcripts. The first round of RT-PCR for the TCR CDR3 was performed with the HTBI primer set and the Qiagen OneStep RT-PCR kit. Libraries were constructed in a second round of multiplex PCR, after which size selection and purification were performed. The libraries were sequenced on an Illumina HiSeq2000 using paired-end 100 bp reads. Per the original workflow: SOAPnuke was used to process the raw data, removing reads that contained adapters or uncalled bases, had a mean Phred below 15, or lacked an exact match to the constant primer or identifier. High-quality paired reads were merged with COPE v1.2.5, and unique nucleotide sequences were defined as clonotypes. MiTCR v1.1 was used to align the clonotypes against IMGT TRBV, TRBD and TRBJ reference segments. The analysis included only V-J combinations with a frequency above 0.0001, which together covered about 99% of the repertoires. A TCS score was defined as the ratio between F50 (clonal expansion) and ExV (chaos), using BLOSUM62-based TCRdist between CDR3 peptides within each V-J. Welch's t-statistics and random forest reduced around 510 V-J features to some 14, which were used in a naive Bayes classifier (R e1071). Clones were called with MiXCR by TCRdb after fastp trimmed the public reads at Q25, and only in-frame beta chains were retained. Every distinct CDR3 protein forms one entry, paired with its most common genes and DNA. The V and J calls here are based on TCRdb, not the publication. Within this sample are about 400,000 distinct CDR3 sequences, with 15% to 19% of them counted one time only. Around a quarter of the sample lies in the top ten.

The sequence was obtained from a woman younger than 30 with Graves' hyperthyroidism that later progressed to Graves' ophthalmopathy. Sequenced: blood. The rearrangement joined TRBV18 to TRBJ2-7; the D gene is not confidently resolved. CDR3 region: CASSPENPYEQYF. The DNA sequence follows: TGTGCCAGCTCACCAGAAAACCCATACGAGCAGTACTTC.